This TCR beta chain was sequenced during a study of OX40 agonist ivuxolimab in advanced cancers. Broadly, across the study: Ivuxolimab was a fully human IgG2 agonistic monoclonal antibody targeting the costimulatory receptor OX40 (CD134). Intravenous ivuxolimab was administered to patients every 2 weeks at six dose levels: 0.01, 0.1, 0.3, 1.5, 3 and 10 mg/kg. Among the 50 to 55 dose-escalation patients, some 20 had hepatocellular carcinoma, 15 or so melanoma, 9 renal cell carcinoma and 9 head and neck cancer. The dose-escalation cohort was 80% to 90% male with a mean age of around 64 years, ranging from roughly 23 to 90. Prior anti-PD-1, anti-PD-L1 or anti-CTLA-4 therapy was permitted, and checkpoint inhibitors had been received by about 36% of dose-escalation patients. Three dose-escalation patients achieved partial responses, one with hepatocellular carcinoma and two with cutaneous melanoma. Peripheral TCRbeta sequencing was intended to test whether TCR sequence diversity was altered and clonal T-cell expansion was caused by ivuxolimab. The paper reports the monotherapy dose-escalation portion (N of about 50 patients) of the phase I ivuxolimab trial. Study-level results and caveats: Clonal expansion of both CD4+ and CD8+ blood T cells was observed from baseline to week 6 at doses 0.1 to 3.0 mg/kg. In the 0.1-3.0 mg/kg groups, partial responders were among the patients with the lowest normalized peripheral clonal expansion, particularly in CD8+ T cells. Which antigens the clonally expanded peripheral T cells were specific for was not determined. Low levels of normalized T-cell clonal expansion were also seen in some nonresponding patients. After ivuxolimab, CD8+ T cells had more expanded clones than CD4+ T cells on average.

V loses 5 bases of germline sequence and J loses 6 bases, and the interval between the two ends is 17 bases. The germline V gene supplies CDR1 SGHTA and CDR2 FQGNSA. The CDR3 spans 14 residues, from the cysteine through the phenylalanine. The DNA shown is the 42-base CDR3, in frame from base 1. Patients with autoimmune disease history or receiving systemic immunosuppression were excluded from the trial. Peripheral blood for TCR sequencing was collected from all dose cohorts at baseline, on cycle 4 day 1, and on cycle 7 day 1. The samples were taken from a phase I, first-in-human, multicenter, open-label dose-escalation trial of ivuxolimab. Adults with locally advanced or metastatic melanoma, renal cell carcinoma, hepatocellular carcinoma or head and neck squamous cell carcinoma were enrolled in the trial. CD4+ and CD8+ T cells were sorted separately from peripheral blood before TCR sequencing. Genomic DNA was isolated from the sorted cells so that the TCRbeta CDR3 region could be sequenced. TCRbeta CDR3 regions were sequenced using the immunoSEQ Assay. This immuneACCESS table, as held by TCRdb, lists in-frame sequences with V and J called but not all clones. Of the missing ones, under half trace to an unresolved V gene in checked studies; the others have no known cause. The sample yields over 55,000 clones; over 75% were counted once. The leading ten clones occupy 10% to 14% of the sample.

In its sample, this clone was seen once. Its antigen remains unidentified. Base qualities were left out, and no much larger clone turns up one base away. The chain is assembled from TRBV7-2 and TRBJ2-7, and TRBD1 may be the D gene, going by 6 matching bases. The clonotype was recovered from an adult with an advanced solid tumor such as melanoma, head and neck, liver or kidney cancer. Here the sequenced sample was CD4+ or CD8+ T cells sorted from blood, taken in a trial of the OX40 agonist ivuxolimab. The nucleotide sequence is TGTGCCAGCAGCCCCCGGACAGCCAGCGGCGAGCAGTACTTC. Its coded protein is CASSPRTASGEQYF.